The clone carrying this T cell receptor (beta chain) was counted ten times or more. The antigen is unknown. Researchers prepared the TCRbeta library using unique molecular identifiers, the study reports. TCRdb re-analysed the PCR reads in MiXCR, keeping a single row per CDR3 protein. The sample yields approximately 70,000 distinct CDR3 sequences, 4.9% seen once. The sample originates from a study of T-cell reconstitution after alpha-beta-depleted transplantation in children. Study-level points and caveats: The authors attributed T-cell counts and diversity one year after transplant mostly to newly produced T cells. Expanded clones from the graft, numbering several hundred, reportedly supplied alpha-beta T cells about two months after transplant. Surviving thymic progenitors and recipient T cells were the source of high TCRbeta diversity at day 60 in some patients.

The CDR3 loop spans 16 amino acids. V was cut by 2 bases and J by 1 base, with 11 bases left in between. Germline assignment: CDR1 MNHEY and CDR2 SVGAGI. The clonotype was recovered from a boy younger than two who had a stem cell transplant for acute myeloid leukemia, so the T cells may come from the graft donor. The sample here was PBMCs, mostly from graft donor cells, taken 180 days after TCRalphabeta/CD19-depleted stem cell transplant. The genes are TRBV6-5 and TRBJ2-2; D not resolved. DNA for the CDR3: TGTGCCAGCAGTTACCGAGTCATGGGGAACACCGGGGAGCTGTTTTTT. Translating gives CASSYRVMGNTGELFF.